These 10 T cell receptor beta chains originate from one sample sequenced in a study of vaccination effects on CD4 cells after COVID-19. Clones were read by immunoSEQ multiplex PCR, and TCRdb kept only the in-frame ones, dropping some. The sample records tens of thousands of clones, 73% being singletons. These receptors' antigens are unknown. Researchers isolated CD4+ T cells once approximately ten days of culture had elapsed. Vaccination of participants consisted of two doses of either the BNT162b2 or mRNA-1273 vaccine. Sample: CD4+ T cells from PBMCs cultured without peptide, taken after COVID-19 vaccination. Receptors originate from a human donor who received a COVID-19 vaccine.

The chain combines TRBV7-8 with TRBJ2-5; TRBD2 is a possible D gene (5 bases). The V end was cut by 1 base, the J end by 4 bases, with 10 bases between. There are 14 residues in the CDR3. Germline CDR1 and CDR2: SGHVS and FQNEAQ. This chain's CDR3 is CASSLVGSRETQYF. Written as DNA, the CDR3 is TGTGCCAGCAGCTTAGTTGGGAGCCGAGAGACCCAGTACTTC.

The CDR3 here is CASSYIDSGANVLTF. As DNA, the CDR3 is TGTGCCAGCAGTTATATCGATTCTGGGGCCAACGTCCTGACTTTC. V is TRBV6-5 and J is TRBJ2-6; D remains unclear. V lost 3 bases to trimming and J lost 1 base, with 7 bases between them. This CDR3 has 15 residues. Per germline, CDR1 MNHEY and CDR2 SVGAGI.

The V and J genes are TRBV30 and TRBJ2-6, with 10 bases that match TRBD1. V lost 5 bases to trimming and J lost 2 bases; unmatched junction nucleotides: 12. From germline, CDR1 is GTSNPN and CDR2 SVGIG (reference sequence). This CDR3 spans 18 amino acids. CDR3 sequence: CAWLPRDRGSPGANVLTF. The CDR3 bases are TGTGCCTGGCTACCCCGGGACAGGGGTTCCCCTGGGGCCAACGTCCTGACTTTC.

This clone was picked up a small number of times. V usage is TRBV7-9 and J usage is TRBJ2-1, with unresolved D. Germline lookup yields CDR1 SEHNR and CDR2 FQNEAQ (reference sequence). V was pared by 2 bases and J by 7 bases, with 21 bases between. This CDR3 contains 17 residues. The CDR3 DNA follows: TGTGCCAGCAGCTTATATCTCGGCAGAGAGAGTCGGAATGAGCAGTTCTTC. Protein: CASSLYLGRESRNEQFF.

The chain couples TRBV29-1 to TRBJ2-1, with D perhaps matching TRBD1 (6 bases). Per germline, CDR1 SQVTM and CDR2 ANQGSEA. The ends were cut back, 7 bases at V and 7 bases at J, with 23 bases in the middle. The CDR3 covers 15 residues. The chain's CDR3 is CSGGTTVLLRNEQFF. CDR3 coding DNA: TGCAGCGGTGGGACAACCGTTCTTTTGAGGAATGAGCAGTTCTTC.

The chain employs TRBV3-1 (or the pseudogene TRBV3-2) and TRBJ1-1; D is uncertain. The CDR3 totals 14 residues. The germline gives CDR1 LGHDT, CDR2 YNNKEL (reference sequence). V gave up 1 base and J gave up 4 bases, with 10 bases separating them. The CDR3 DNA is TGTGCCAGCAGCCAAGCCCCGTCAGGCACTGAAGCTTTCTTT. It translates to CASSQAPSGTEAFF.

The J gene is TRBJ2-2, the V gene TRBV6-6; 7 nucleotides agree with TRBD1. The CDR3 extends over 15 amino acids. V was pared by 7 bases and J by 3 bases, with 8 bases of the junction left unmatched. Germline CDR1 and CDR2: MNHNY and SVGAGI (reference sequence). The CDR3 nucleotides are TGTGCCAGCACTGCCGAGACAGGGCACACCGGGGAGCTGTTTTTT. It is translated as CASTAETGHTGELFF.

The V call is TRBV7-2, the J call TRBJ2-3; tentatively, D is TRBD2 (6 bases). CDR1 and CDR2 (germline): SGHTA, FQGNSA. V gave up 2 bases and J gave up 1 base, with 10 bases separating them. The CDR3 is made up of 15 amino acids. The CDR3 DNA reads as TGTGCCAGCAGCTTAACGCGGGGCCGCACAGATACGCAGTATTTT. It codes for CASSLTRGRTDTQYF. The full variable domain, rest sourced from reference TRBV7-2 and TRBJ2-3, is GAGVSQSPSNKVTEKGKDVELRCDPISGHTALYWYRQSLGQGLEFLIYFQGNSAPDKSGLPSDRFSAERTGGSVSTLTIQRTQQEDSAVYLCASSLTRGRTDTQYFGPGTRLTVL.

This chain uses TRBV6-1 with TRBJ1-5; TRBD1 agrees at 7 bases. V lost 4 bases to trimming and J lost 8 bases; unmatched junction nucleotides: 14. CDR3 length: 16 amino acids. Looked up from germline, CDR1 is MNHNS and CDR2 is SASEGT. This CDR3 is CASSGPRQGGMEPQHF. In DNA form, the CDR3 reads TGTGCCAGCAGTGGTCCCCGACAGGGTGGTATGGAGCCCCAGCATTTT.

This sequence joins TRBV6-6 and TRBJ2-1; 12 bases line up with TRBD2. Germline V gene sequence: CDR1 MNHNY, CDR2 SVGAGI (reference sequence). After removal of 5 bases from V and 0 bases from J, the junction contained 11 bases not matched to a gene. The CDR3 has 19 amino acids. CDR3 region: CASSQRASGGVNSYNEQFF. The CDR3, as DNA: TGTGCCAGCAGTCAACGGGCTAGCGGGGGGGTTAACTCCTACAATGAGCAGTTCTTC.